A single T cell receptor beta chain is shown here with its context. Antigen: not known. Each donor was nominally healthy when sampled (though unrecorded immune exposures were likely). PCR primers comprised 60 Vbeta and 13 Jbeta primers. This table comes from immunoSEQ multiplex PCR, and its TCRdb copy is limited to in-frame clones, with some not included. The sample has 200,000 to 250,000 clones; around 80% are singletons. This record belongs to a study of cytomegalovirus exposure and HLA in healthy donors. Whole-study findings and limits: Rare TCR sequences predominated, though certain public TCRs were found in many donors.

This CDR3 is built from 15 residues. Per the germline V gene, CDR1 is MNHEY and CDR2 is SVGAGI. The germline V and J ends were trimmed by 4 bases and 0 bases, with 13 bases remaining between them. Sequenced input: PBMCs. The TCR was taken from a boy aged 5 to 17 in good health and CMV-seronegative. This chain joins TRBV6-5 and TRBJ2-7, with D possibly being TRBD2 (6 bases). This chain's CDR3 is CASSWGSGHSYEQYF. The CDR3 coding sequence is TGTGCCAGCAGTTGGGGAAGCGGGCACTCCTACGAGCAGTACTTC.